One T cell receptor beta chain is described in this entry. What it binds is not known. The entry originates in a study of cytomegalovirus exposure and HLA in healthy donors. 60 Vbeta and 13 Jbeta primers were used in PCR. Original handling: Approximately 73 million unique TCR beta chains, 9 million to 11 million shared, were counted in a later analysis. Sequencing used immunoSEQ multiplex PCR; TCRdb keeps in-frame clones, though not all of them. V, J and clone size are those of that table, while D and trimming were read from the DNA. Of some 150,000 clones in the sample, approximately 79% are singletons; the top ten hold approximately 6.3%. The study, taken as a whole, reports: It was reported in a later analysis that an Asian-associated ancestry cluster showed fewer N-insertions than the 666-donor mean. In an earlier analysis, most TCR beta V segments were productive about 87% or about 30% of the time. Trimming of TCR beta V- and J-genes showed a link, identified in a later analysis, to a missense DCLRE1C variant.

The V segment lost 10 bases and the J segment 5 bases; nucleotides outside the gene matches: 18. The CDR3 consists of 17 residues. The germline V gene has CDR1 SNHLY and CDR2 FYNNEI. The V call is TRBV2, the J call TRBJ1-4; 8 bases agree with TRBD1. Material for sequencing was PBMCs. This clonotype was sampled from a man between 35 and 55 years old in good health and CMV-seropositive. The CDR3 DNA sequence: TGTGCCACTACGGACAGGGTCTTCGGTGGCACGAATGAAAAACTGTTTTTT. Translating gives CATTDRVFGGTNEKLFF.